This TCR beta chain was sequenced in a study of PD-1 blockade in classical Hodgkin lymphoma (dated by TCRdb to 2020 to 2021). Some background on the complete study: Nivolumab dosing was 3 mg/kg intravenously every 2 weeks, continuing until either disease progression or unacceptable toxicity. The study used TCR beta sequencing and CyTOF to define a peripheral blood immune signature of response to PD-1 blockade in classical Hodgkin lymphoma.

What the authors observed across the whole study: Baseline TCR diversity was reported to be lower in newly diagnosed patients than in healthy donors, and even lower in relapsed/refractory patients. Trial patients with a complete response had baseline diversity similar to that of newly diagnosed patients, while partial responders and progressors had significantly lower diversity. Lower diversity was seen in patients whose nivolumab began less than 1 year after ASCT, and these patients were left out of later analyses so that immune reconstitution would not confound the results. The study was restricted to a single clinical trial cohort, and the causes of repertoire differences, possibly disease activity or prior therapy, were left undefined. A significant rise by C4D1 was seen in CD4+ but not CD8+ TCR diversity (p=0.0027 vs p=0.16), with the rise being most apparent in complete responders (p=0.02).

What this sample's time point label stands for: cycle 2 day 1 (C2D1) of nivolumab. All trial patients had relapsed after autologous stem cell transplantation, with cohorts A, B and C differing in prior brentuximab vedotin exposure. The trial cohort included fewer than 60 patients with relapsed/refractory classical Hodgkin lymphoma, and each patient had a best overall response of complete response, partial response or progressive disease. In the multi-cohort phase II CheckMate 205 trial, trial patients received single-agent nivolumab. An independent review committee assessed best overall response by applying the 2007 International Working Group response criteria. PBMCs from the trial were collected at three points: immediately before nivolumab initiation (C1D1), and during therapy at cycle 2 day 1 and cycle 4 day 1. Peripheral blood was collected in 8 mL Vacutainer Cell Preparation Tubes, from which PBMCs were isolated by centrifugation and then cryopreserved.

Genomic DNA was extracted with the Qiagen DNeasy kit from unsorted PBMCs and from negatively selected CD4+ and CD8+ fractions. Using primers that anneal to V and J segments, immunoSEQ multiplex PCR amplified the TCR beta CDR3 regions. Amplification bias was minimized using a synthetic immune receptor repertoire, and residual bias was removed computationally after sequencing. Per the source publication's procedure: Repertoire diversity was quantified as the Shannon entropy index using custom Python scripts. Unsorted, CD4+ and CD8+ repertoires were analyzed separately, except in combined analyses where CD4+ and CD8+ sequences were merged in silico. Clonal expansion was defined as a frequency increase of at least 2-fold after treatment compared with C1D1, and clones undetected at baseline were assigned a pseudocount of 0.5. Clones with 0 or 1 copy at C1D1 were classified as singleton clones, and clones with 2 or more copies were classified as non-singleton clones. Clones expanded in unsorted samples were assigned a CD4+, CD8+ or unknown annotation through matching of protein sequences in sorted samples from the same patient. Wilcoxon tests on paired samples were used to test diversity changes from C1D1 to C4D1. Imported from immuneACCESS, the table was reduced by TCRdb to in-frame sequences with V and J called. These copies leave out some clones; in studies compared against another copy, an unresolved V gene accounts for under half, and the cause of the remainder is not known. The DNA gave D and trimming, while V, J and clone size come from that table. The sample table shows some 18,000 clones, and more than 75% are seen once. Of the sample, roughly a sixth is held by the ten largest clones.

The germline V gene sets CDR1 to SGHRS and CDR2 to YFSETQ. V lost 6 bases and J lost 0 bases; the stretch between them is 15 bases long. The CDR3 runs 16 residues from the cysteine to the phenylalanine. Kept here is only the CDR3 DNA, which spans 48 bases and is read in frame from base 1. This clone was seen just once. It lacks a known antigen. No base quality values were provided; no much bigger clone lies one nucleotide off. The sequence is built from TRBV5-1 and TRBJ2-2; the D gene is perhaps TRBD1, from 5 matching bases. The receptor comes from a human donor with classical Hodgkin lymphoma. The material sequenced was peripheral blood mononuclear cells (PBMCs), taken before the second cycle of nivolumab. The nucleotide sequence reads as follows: TGCGCCAGCACCCACGCCCAGACAGCGAACACCGGGGAGCTGTTTTTT. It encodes CASTHAQTANTGELFF. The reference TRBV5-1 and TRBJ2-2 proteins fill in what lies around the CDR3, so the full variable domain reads KAGVTQTPRYLIKTRGQQVTLSCSPISGHRSVSWYQQTPGQGLQFLFEYFSETQRNKGNFPGRFSGRQFSNSRSEMNVSTLELGDSALYLCASTHAQTANTGELFFGEGSRLTVL.